Presented here are 6 T cell receptor beta chains from one specimen sequenced in a study of shared clonotypes between healthy human individuals. Assay: immunoSEQ multiplex PCR; the TCRdb copy retains only in-frame clones and omits some. The sample has over a million clones, approximately 98.5% seen once. What was sequenced was naive CD4+ T cells sorted from blood. Subset specified: CD45RA+ positively selected. These receptor sequences come from a man aged 25 to 40 in good health.

The rearrangement uses TRBV10-1 and TRBJ2-7; 12 bases line up with TRBD2. Trimming removed 5 bases from V and 2 bases from J; junction bases left unmatched: 19. The V gene's germline CDR1 is WNHNN and CDR2 SYGVQD (reference sequence). The CDR3 runs to 20 residues. The DNA for the CDR3 is TGCGCCAGCAGTACCGACAAGCCGACTAGCGGGGGCGGCGGAGCCTACGAGCAGTACTTC. It codes for CASSTDKPTSGGGGAYEQYF.

This clone was counted between two and nine times. Other DNA sequences in the same sample also yield this CDR3. The rearrangement uses TRBV9 and TRBJ2-1; D gene ambiguous. There are 12 residues in the CDR3. Between the trimmed V and J ends, which lost 0 bases and 4 bases, there was a span of 2 bases. Germline V gives CDR1 SGDLS, CDR2 YYNGEE. The CDR3 region is CASSVGYNEQFF. CDR3 nucleotides: TGTGCCAGCAGCGTAGGGTACAATGAGCAGTTCTTC.

The chain couples TRBV18 to TRBJ1-1, with 8 bases lining up with TRBD1. J was trimmed by 3 bases and V by 3 bases; bases with no gene match: 12. Germline loops: CDR1 KGHSH, CDR2 LQKENI. The CDR3 is made up of 17 amino acids. CDR3 loop: CASSPPDRGRAYTEAFF. The CDR3 nucleotides read TGTGCCAGCTCACCGCCTGACAGGGGAAGGGCGTACACTGAAGCTTTCTTT.

The rearrangement joins TRBV10-3 to TRBJ2-1; D tentatively reads TRBD1 or TRBD2 (5 bases each). Germline CDR1 ENHRY, CDR2 SYGVKD. Trimming shortened V by 10 bases and J by 2 bases, and 18 bases separated the two germline ends. The CDR3 consists of 15 residues. The CDR3 is CATQRIEGTYNEQFF. In nucleotides, the CDR3 is TGTGCCACTCAGAGGATTGAGGGGACCTACAATGAGCAGTTCTTC.

The chain employs TRBV27 and TRBJ2-7; weak D call: TRBD2 (6 bases). V lost 4 bases and J lost 5, with 15 bases in between. CDR1 MNHEY and CDR2 SMNVEV come from the germline V gene (reference sequence). This CDR3 spans 14 amino acids. In nucleotides, the CDR3 is TGTGCCAGCAGTTCGTGGACGGGGGTCCACGAGCAGTACTTC. The encoded protein is CASSSWTGVHEQYF.

This sequence joins TRBV11-2 and TRBJ2-7, with 10 bases aligning to TRBD2. Germline assignment: CDR1 SGHAT and CDR2 FQNNGV. The CDR3 is 16 amino acids. The V and J ends lost 2 bases and 3 bases, in that order; junction bases with no gene match: 7. CDR3 region: CASSLYSASGSYEQYF. The CDR3 region has the DNA TGTGCCAGCAGCTTATATTCCGCTAGCGGGAGCTACGAGCAGTACTTC. Supplemented by reference TRBV11-2 and TRBJ2-7, the full variable domain reads EAGVAQSPRYKIIEKRQSVAFWCNPISGHATLYWYQQILGQGPKLLIQFQNNGVVDDSQLPKDRFSAERLKGVDSTLKIQPAKLEDSAVYLCASSLYSASGSYEQYFGPGTRLTVT.